This TCR beta chain was captured by sequencing in a study of breast tumors, draining lymph nodes, adjacent tissues. Findings and caveats of the study: Luminal-like breast cancer showed significantly higher tumor–nontumor repertoire similarity than basal-like. That most tumor T cells come from lymph nodes remained unproven. Tumor repertoires ranked between lymph nodes and nontumor tissue in diversity, with V and J gene preferences.

TCRdb re-analysed the multiplex PCR reads in MiXCR, keeping a single row per CDR3 protein. This sample carries about 300,000 distinct CDR3 sequences, about 33% of them seen once, and the ten largest clones take more than 0.95%. In regard to this clonotype: Antigen unknown.

The CDR3 covers 15 residues. Germline V lookup: CDR1 SGHDN, CDR2 FVKESK. The V and J ends lost 6 bases and 5 bases, in that order; junction bases with no gene match: 11. Breast cancer patients provided tissue from their axillary draining lymph nodes. The sample comprised axillary lymph node tissue. The V call is TRBV14, the J call TRBJ2-5; 8 bases map to TRBD2. This clonotype was obtained from a female donor with breast cancer. Some clones in this sample may be carry-over from other donors' samples. CDR3 region: CASSLRRAGAETQYF. CDR3 in DNA: TGTGCCAGCAGTTTACGGAGAGCGGGAGCGGAGACCCAGTACTTC.